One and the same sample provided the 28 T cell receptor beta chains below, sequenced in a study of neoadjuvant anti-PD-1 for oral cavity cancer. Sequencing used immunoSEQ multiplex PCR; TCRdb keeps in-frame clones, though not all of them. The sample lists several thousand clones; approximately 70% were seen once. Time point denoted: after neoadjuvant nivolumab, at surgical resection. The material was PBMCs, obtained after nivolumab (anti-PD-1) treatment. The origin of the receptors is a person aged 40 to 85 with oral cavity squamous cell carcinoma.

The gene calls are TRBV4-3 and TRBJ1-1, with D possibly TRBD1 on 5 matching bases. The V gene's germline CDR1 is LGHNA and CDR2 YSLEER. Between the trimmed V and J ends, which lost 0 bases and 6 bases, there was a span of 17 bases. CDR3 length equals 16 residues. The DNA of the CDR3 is TGCGCCAGCAGCCAAGAGGGGGGGGAGAGTTTCGCTGAAGCTTTCTTT. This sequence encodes CASSQEGGESFAEAFF.

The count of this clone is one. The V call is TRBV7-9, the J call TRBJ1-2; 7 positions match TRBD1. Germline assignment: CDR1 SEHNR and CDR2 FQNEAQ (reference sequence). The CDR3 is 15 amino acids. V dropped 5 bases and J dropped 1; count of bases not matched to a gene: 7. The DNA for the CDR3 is TGTGCCAGCAGCGAACAGGGGTCGATTAACTATGGCTACACCTTC. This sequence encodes CASSEQGSINYGYTF.

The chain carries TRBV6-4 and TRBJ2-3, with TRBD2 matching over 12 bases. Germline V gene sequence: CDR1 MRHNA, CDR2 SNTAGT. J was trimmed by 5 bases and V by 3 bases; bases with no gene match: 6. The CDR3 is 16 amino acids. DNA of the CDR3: TGTGCCAGCAGTGATTCTAGCGGGGGGGCCGTAGATACGCAGTATTTT. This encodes CASSDSSGGAVDTQYF.

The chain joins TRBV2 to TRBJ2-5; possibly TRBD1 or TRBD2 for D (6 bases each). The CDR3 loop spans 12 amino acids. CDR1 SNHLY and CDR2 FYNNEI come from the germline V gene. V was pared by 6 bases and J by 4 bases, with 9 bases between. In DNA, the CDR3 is TGTGCCAGCAGGGGGGGCGTAGAGACCCAGTACTTC. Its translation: CASRGGVETQYF.

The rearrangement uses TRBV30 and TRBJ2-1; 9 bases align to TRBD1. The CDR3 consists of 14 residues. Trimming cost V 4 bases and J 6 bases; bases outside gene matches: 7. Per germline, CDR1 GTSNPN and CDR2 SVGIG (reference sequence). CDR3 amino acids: CAWTLQGAFNEQFF. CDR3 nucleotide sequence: TGTGCCTGGACGCTACAGGGGGCGTTCAATGAGCAGTTCTTC.

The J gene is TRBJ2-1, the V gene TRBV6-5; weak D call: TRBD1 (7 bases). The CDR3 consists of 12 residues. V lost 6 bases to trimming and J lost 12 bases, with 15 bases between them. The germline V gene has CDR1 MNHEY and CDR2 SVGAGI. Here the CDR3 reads CASSSGQGGQFF. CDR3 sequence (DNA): TGTGCCAGCAGCTCCGGTCAGGGGGGGCAGTTCTTC.

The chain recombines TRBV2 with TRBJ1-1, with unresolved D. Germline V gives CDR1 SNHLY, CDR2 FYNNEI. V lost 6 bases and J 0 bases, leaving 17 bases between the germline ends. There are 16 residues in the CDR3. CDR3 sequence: CASRPGGPGLNTEAFF. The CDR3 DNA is TGTGCCAGCAGGCCCGGTGGTCCGGGATTGAACACTGAAGCTTTCTTT.

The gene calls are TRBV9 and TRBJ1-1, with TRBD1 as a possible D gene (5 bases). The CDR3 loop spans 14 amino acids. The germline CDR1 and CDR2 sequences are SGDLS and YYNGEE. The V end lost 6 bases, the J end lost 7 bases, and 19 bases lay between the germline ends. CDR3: CASTQGGESGEAFF. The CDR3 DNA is TGTGCCAGCACCCAAGGAGGGGAGTCTGGTGAAGCTTTCTTT.

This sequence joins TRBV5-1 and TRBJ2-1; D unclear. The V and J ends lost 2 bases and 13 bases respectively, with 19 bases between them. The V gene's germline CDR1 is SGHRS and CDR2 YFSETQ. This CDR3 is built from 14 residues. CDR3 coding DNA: TGCGCCAGCAGCTTCCTACGCTCGGATGAGGTTCAGTTCTTC. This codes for CASSFLRSDEVQFF.

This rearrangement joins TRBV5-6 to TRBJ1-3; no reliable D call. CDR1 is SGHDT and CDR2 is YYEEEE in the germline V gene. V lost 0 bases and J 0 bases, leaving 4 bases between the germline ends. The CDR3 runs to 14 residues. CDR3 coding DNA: TGTGCCAGCAGCTTGGACCCCTCTGGAAACACCATATATTTT. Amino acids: CASSLDPSGNTIYF.

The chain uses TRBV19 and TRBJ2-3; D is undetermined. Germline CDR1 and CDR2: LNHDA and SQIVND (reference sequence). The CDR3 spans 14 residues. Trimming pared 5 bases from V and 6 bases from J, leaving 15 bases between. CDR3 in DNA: TGTGCCAGTAGTGGTGGCGGAACTGGGGATACGCAGTATTTT. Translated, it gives CASSGGGTGDTQYF.

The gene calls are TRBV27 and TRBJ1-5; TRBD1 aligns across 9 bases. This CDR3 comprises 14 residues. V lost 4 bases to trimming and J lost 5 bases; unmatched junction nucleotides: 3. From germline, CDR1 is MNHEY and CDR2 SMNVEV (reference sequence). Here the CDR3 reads CASSSQGAYQPQHF. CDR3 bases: TGTGCCAGCAGTTCACAGGGGGCATATCAGCCCCAGCATTTT.

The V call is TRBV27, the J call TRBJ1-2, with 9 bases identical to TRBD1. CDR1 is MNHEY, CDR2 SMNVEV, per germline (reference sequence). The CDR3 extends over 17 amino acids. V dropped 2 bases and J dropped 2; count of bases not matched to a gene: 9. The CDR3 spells CASSLSVLGQGNYGYTF. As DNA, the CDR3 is TGTGCCAGCAGTTTAAGTGTTTTGGGACAGGGAAACTATGGCTACACCTTC.

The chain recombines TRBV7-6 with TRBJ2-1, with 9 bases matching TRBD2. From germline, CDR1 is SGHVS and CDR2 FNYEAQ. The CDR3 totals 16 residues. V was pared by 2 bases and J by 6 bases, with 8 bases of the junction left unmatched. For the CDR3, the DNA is TGTGCCAGCAGCTTACAAGCCGGGACTAGCTCCAATGAGCAGTTCTTC. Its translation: CASSLQAGTSSNEQFF.

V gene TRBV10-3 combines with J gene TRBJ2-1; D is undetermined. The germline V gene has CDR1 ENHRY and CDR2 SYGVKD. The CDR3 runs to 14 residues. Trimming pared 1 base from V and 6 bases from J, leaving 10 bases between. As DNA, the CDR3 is TGTGCCATCAGTGAGTACGGAATTCGCAATGAGCAGTTCTTC. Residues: CAISEYGIRNEQFF.

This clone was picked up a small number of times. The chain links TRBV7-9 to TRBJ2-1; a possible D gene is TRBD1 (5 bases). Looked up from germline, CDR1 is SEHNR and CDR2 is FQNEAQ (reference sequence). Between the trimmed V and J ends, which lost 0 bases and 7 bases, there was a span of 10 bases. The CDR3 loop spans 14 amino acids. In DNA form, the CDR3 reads TGTGCCAGCAGCTTAGCATCAGGGCTGAATGAGCAGTTCTTC. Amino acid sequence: CASSLASGLNEQFF.

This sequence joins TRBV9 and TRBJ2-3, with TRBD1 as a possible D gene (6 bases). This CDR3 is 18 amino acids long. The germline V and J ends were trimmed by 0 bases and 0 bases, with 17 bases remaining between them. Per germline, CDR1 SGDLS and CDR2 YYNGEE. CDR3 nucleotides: TGTGCCAGCAGCGTAGCTCTTCCCGGGACAACTAGCACAGATACGCAGTATTTT. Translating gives CASSVALPGTTSTDTQYF.

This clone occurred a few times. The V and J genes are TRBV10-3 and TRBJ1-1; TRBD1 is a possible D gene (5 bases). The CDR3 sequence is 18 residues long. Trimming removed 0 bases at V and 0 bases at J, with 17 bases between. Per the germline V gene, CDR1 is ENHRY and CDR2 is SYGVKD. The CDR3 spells CAISESSRALNMNTEAFF. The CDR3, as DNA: TGTGCCATCAGTGAGTCGAGCAGGGCCCTAAATATGAACACTGAAGCTTTCTTT.

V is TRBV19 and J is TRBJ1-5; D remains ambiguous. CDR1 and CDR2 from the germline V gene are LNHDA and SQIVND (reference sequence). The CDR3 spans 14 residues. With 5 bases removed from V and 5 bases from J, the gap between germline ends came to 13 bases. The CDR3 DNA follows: TGTGCCAGTAGTCCAGCGGGAAGAGATCAGCCCCAGCATTTT. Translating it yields CASSPAGRDQPQHF.

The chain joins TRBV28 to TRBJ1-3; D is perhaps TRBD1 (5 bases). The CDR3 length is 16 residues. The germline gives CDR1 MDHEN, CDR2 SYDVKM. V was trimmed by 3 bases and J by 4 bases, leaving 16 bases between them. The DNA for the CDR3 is TGTGCCAGCAGTTTGGGGCGGTCGACCGTGGGAAACACCATATATTTT. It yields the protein CASSLGRSTVGNTIYF. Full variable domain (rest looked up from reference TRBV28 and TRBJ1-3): DVKVTQSSRYLVKRTGEKVFLECVQDMDHENMFWYRQDPGLGLRLIYFSYDVKMKEKGDIPEGYSVSREKKERFSLILESASTNQTSMYLCASSLGRSTVGNTIYFGEGSWLTVV.

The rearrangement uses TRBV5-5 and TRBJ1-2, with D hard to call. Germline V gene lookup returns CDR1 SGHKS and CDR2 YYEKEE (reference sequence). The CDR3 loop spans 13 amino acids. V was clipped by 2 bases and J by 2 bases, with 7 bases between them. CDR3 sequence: CASSLEGNYGYTF. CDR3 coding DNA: TGTGCCAGCAGCTTAGAAGGCAACTATGGCTACACCTTC.

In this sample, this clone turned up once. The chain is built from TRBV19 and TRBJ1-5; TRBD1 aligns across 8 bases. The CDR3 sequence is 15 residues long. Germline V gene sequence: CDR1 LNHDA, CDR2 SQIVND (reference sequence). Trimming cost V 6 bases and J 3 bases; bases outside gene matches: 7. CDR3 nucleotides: TGTGCCAGTAGCACACAGGGGGTGATCAATCAGCCCCAGCATTTT. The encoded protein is CASSTQGVINQPQHF.

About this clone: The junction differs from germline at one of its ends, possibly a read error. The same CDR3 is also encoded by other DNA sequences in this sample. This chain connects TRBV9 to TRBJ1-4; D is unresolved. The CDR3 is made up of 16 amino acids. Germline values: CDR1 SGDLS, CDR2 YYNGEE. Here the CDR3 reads CASSVEPNGGNEKLFF. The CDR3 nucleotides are TGTGCCAGCAGTGTAGAGCCGAACGGTGGTAATGAAAAACTGTTTTTT.

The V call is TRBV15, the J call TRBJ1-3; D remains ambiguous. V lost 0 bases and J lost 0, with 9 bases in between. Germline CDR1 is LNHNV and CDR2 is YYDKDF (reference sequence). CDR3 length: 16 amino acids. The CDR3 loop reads CATSRDPVRSGNTIYF. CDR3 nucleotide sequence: TGTGCCACCAGCAGAGACCCCGTCCGCTCTGGAAACACCATATATTTT.

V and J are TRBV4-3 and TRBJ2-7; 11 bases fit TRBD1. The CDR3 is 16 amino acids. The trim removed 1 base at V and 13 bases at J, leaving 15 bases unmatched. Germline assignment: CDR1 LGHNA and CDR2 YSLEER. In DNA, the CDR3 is TGCGCCAGCAGCCAAGCCACACCGGGACAGGGGGGACCCCGATACTTC. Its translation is CASSQATPGQGGPRYF.

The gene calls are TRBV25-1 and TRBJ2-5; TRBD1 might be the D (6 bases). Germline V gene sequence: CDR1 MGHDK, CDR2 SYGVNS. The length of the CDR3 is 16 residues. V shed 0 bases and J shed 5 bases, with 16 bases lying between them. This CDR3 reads CASSEYKGQGPETQYF. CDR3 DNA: TGTGCCAGCAGTGAATATAAAGGGCAGGGGCCCGAGACCCAGTACTTC.

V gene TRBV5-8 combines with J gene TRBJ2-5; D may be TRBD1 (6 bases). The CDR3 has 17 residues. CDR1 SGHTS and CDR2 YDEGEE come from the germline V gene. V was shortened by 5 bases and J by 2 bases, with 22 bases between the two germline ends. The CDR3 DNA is TGTGCCAGCAGTACAGGGTTTTCGAGAGTGGGGCAAGAGACCCAGTACTTC. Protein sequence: CASSTGFSRVGQETQYF.

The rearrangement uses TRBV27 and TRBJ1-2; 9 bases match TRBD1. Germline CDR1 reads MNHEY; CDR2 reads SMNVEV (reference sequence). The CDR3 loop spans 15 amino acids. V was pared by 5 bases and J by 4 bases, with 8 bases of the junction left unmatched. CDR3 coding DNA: TGTGCCAGCAGTCTGACGGACAGGGGATCCTATGGCTACACCTTC. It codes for CASSLTDRGSYGYTF.